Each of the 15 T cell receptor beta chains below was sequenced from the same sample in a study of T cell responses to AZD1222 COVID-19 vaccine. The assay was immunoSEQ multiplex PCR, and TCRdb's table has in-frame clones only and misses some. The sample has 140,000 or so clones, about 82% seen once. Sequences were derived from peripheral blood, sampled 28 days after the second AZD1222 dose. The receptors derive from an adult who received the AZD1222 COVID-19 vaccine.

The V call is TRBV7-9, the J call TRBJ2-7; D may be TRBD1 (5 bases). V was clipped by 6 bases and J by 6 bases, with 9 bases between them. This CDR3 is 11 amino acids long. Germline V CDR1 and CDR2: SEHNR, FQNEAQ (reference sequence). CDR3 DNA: TGTGCCAGCAGGGAAGGGGCCGAGCAGTACTTC. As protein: CASREGAEQYF.

The CDR3 loop is CASSLAGQTLETQYF. The CDR3 nucleotides read TGCGCCAGCAGCTTGGCCGGACAGACGTTGGAGACCCAGTACTTC. The chain joins TRBV5-1 to TRBJ2-5, with a weak D call TRBD1 (6 bases). CDR3 length equals 15 residues. Trimming stripped 0 bases from V and 5 bases from J, with 14 bases between. The germline V gene has CDR1 SGHRS and CDR2 YFSETQ.

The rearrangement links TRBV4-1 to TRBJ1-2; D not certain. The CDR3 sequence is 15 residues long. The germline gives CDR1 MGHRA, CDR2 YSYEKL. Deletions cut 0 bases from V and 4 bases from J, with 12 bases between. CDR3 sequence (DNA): TGCGCCAGCAGCCAAGAAGAACAGCCCATCTATGGCTACACCTTC. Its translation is CASSQEEQPIYGYTF.

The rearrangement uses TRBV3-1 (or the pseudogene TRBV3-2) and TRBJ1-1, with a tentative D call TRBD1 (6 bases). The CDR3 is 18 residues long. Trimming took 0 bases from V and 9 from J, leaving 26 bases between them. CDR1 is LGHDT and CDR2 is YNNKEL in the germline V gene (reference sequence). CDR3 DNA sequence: TGTGCCAGCAGCCAAGAAGAAGGGGGTTGGGTCCTATCCCCCCAAGCTTTCTTT. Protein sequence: CASSQEEGGWVLSPQAFF.

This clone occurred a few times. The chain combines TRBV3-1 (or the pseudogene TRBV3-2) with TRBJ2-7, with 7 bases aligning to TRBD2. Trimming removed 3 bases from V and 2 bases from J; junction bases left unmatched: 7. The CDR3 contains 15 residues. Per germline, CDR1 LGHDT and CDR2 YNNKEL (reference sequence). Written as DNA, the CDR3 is TGTGCCAGCAGCCAGTCGGGACTACCTACCTACGAGCAGTACTTC. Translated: CASSQSGLPTYEQYF.

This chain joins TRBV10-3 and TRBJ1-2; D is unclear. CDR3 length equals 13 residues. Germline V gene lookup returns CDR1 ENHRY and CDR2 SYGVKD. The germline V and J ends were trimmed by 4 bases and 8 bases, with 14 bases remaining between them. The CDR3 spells CAISVGVMSGYTF. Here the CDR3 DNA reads TGTGCCATCAGTGTAGGCGTTATGTCGGGCTACACCTTC.

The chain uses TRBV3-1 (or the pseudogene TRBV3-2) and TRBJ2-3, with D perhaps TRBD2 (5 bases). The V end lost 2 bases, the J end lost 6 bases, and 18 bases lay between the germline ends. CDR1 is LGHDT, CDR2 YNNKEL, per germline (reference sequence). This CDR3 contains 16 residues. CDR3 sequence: CASSQSGIRPGDTQYF. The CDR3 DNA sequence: TGTGCCAGCAGCCAATCCGGGATCAGGCCGGGTGATACGCAGTATTTT.

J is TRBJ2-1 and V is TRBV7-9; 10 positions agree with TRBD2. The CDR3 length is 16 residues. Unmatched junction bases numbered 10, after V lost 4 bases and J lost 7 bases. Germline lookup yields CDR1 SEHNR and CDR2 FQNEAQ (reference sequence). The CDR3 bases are TGTGCCAGCAGCTCTCCCCTAGCGGGAGCGGGTAATGAGCAGTTCTTC. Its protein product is CASSSPLAGAGNEQFF. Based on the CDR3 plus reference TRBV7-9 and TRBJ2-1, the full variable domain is DTGVSQNPRHKITKRGQNVTFRCDPISEHNRLYWYRQTLGQGPEFLTYFQNEAQLEKSRLLSDRFSAERPKGSFSTLEIQRTEQGDSAMYLCASSSPLAGAGNEQFFGPGTRLTVL.

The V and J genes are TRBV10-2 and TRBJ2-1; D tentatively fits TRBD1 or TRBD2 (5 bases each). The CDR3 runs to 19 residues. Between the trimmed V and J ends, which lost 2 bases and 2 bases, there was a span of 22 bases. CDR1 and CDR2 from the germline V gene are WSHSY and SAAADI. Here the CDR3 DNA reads TGCGCCAGCAGTGAGGGGGGATCGACGCCGAAGACACCCTACAATGAGCAGTTCTTC. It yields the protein CASSEGGSTPKTPYNEQFF.

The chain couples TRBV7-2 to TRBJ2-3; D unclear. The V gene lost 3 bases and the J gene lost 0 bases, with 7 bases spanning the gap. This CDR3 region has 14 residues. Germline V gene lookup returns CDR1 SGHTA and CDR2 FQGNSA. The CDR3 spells CASSFGLSTDTQYF. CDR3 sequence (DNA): TGTGCCAGCAGCTTTGGGCTGAGCACAGATACGCAGTATTTT.

The CDR3 region has the DNA TGCGCCAGCAGCTTGCGTTTGCGGACCCAGCATTTT. The encoded protein is CASSLRLRTQHF. The J gene is TRBJ1-5, the V gene TRBV5-1; D uncertain. In germline, CDR1 is SGHRS, CDR2 YFSETQ. V was shortened by 1 base and J by 11 bases, with 10 bases between the two germline ends. This CDR3 has 12 residues.

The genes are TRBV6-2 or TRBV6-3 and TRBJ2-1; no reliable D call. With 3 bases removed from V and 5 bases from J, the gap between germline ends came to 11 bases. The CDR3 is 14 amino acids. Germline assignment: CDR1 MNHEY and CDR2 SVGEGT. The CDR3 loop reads CASSYHPAHNEQFF. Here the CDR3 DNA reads TGTGCCAGCAGTTATCACCCCGCACACAATGAGCAGTTCTTC.

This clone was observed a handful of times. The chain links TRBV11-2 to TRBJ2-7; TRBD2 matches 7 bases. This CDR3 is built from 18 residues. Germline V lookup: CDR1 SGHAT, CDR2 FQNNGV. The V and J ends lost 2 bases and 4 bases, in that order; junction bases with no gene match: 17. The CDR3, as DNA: TGTGCCAGCAGCTTAAGGGGTCGGGGGGTGAAATCCGGATACGAGCAGTACTTC. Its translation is CASSLRGRGVKSGYEQYF.

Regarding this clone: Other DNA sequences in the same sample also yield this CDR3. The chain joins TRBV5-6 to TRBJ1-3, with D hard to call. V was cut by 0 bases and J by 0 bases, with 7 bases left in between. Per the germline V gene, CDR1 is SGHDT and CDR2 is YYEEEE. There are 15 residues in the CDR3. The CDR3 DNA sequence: TGTGCCAGCAGCTTGGCGGCAGTCTCTGGAAACACCATATATTTT. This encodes CASSLAAVSGNTIYF.

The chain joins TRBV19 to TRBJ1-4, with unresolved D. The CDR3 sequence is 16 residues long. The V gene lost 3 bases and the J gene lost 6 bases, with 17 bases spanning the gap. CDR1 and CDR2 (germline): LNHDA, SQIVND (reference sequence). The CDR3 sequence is CASSIRTTALDEKLFF. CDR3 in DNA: TGTGCCAGTAGTATTCGGACCACAGCATTGGATGAAAAACTGTTTTTT.